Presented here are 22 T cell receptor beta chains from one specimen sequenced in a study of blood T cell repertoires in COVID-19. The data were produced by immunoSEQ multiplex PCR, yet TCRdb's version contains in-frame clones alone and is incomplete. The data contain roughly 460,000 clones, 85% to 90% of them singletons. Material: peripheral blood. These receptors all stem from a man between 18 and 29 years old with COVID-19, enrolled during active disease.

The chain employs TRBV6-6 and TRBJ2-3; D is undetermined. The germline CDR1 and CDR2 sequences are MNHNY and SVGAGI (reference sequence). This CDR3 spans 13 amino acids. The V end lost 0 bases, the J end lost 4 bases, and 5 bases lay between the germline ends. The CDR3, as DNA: TGTGCCAGCAGTTACTCCCCTTCAGATACGCAGTATTTT. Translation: CASSYSPSDTQYF.

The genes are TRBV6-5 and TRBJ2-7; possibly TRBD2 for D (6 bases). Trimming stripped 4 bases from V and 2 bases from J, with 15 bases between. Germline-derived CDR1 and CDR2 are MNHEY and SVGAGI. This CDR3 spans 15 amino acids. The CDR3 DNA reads TGTGCCAGCAGTTCGGCTGGCGGAGGGACCTACGAGCAGTACTTC. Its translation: CASSSAGGGTYEQYF.

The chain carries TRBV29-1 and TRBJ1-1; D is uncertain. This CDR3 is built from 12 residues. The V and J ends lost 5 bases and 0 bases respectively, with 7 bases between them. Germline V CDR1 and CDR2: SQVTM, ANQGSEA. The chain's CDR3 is CSVSDMNTEAFF. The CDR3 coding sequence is TGCAGCGTTTCTGACATGAACACTGAAGCTTTCTTT.

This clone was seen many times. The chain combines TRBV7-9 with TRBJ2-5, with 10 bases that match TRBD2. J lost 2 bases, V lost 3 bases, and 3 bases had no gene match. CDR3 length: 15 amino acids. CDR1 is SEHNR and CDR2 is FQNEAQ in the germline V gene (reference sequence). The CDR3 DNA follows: TGTGCCAGCAGCTTCGGACTAGCGGCTCAAGAGACCCAGTACTTC. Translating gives CASSFGLAAQETQYF.

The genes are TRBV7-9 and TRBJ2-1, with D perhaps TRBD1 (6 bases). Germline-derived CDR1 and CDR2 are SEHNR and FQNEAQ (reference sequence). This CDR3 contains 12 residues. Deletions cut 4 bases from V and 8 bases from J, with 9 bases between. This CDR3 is CASSSQGDEQFF. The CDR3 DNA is TGTGCCAGCAGCTCACAGGGCGATGAGCAGTTCTTC.

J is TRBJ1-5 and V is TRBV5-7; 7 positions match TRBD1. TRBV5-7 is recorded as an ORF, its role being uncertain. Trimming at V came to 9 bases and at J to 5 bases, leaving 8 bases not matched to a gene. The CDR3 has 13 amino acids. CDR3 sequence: CATMGQRHQPQHF. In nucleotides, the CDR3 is TGTGCCACCATGGGACAGAGACATCAGCCCCAGCATTTT.

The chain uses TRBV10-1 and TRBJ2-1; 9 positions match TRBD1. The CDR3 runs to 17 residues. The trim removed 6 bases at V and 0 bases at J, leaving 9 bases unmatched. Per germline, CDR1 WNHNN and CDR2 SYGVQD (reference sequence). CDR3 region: CASSPGQGRSSYNEQFF. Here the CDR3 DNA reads TGCGCCAGCAGCCCGGGACAGGGTCGTAGCTCCTACAATGAGCAGTTCTTC.

The DNA for the CDR3 is TGTGCCAGCAGTTACATGACAGGGGGTTCCTACGAGCAGTACTTC. Translation: CASSYMTGGSYEQYF. The gene calls are TRBV6-5 and TRBJ2-7; TRBD1 agrees at 9 bases. V was pared by 2 bases and J by 1 base, with 3 bases of the junction left unmatched. Germline CDR1 reads MNHEY; CDR2 reads SVGAGI. CDR3 length: 15 amino acids.

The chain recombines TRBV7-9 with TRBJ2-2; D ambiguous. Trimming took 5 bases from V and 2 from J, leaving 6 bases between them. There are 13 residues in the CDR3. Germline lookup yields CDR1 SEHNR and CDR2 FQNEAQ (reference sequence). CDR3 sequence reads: CASSLGNTGELFF. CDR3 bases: TGTGCCAGCAGCCTGGGCAACACCGGGGAGCTGTTTTTT.

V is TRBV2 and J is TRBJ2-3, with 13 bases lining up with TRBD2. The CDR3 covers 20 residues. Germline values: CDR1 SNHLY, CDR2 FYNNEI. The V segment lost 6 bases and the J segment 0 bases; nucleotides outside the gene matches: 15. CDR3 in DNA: TGTGCCAGCAGACGGAGACTAGCGGGGGGCTCACCCCCTAGCACAGATACGCAGTATTTT. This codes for CASRRRLAGGSPPSTDTQYF.

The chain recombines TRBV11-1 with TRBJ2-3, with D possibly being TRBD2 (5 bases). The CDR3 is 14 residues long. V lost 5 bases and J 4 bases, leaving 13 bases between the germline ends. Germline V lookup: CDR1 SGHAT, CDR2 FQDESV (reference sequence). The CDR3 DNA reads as TGTGCCAGCAGCGTTACTCAAGCGGCAGATACGCAGTATTTT. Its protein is CASSVTQAADTQYF.

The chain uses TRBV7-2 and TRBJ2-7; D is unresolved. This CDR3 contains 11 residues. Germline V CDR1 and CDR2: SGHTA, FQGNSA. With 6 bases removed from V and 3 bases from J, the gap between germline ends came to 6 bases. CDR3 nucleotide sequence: TGTGCCAGCAGTCCGGGCTACGAGCAGTACTTC. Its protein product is CASSPGYEQYF.

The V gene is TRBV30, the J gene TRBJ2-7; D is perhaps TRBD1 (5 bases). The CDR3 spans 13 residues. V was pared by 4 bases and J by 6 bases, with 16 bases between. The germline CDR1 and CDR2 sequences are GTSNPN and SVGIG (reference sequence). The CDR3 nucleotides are TGTGCCTGGAAACAGGCTCTAAGGGGCGAGCAGTACTTC. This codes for CAWKQALRGEQYF.

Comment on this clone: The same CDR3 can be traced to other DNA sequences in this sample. This CDR3 is CASSEGGTGGHEQYF. The CDR3 bases are TGCGCCAGCAGTGAGGGCGGGACAGGGGGCCACGAGCAGTACTTC. This rearrangement joins TRBV10-1 to TRBJ2-7, with 12 bases matching TRBD1. V gave up 2 bases and J gave up 5 bases; unmatched junction bases: 4. The germline V gene has CDR1 WNHNN and CDR2 SYGVQD (reference sequence). CDR3 length: 15 amino acids.

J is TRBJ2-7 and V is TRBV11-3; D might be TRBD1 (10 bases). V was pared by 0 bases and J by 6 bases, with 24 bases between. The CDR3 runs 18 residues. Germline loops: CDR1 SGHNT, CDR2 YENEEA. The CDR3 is CASSLEVAGGTGAIEQYF. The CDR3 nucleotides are TGTGCCAGCAGCTTAGAGGTGGCGGGGGGGACAGGGGCTATCGAGCAGTACTTC.

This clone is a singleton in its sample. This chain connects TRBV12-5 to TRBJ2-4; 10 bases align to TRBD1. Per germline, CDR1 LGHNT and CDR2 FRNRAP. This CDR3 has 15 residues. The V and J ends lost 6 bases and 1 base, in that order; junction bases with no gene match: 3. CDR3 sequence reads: CASGKGQGAKNIQYF. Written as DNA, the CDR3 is TGTGCTAGTGGAAAGGGACAGGGGGCCAAAAACATTCAGTACTTC. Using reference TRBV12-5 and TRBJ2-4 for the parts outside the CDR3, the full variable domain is DARVTQTPRHKVTEMGQEVTMRCQPILGHNTVFWYRQTMMQGLELLAYFRNRAPLDDSGMPKDRFSAEMPDATLATLKIQPSEPRDSAVYFCASGKGQGAKNIQYFGAGTRLSVL.

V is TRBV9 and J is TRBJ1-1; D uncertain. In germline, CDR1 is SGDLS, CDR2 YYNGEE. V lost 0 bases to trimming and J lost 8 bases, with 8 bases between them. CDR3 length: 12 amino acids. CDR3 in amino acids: CASSVESEEAFF. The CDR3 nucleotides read TGTGCCAGCAGCGTAGAGTCAGAAGAAGCTTTCTTT.

CDR3 coding DNA: TGTGCCAGCAGTGAAGTCGCGGGGTACTATGGCTACACCTTC. Amino acids: CASSEVAGYYGYTF. The V call is TRBV6-1, the J call TRBJ1-2, with D uncertain. The V end lost 1 base, the J end lost 3 bases, and 9 bases lay between the germline ends. The CDR3 extends over 14 amino acids. The germline CDR1 and CDR2 sequences are MNHNS and SASEGT.

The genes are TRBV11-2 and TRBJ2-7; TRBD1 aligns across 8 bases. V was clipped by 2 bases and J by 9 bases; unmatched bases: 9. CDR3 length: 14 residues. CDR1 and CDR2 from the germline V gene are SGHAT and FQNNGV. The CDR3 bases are TGTGCCAGCAGCTTAAACAGGGGGGAATCGGTGCAGTACTTC. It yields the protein CASSLNRGESVQYF.

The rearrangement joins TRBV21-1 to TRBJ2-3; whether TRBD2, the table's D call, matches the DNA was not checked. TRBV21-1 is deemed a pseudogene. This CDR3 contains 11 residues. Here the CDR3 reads CASSPTDTQYF. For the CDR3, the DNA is TGTGCCAGCAGCCCTACAGATACGCAGTATTTT.

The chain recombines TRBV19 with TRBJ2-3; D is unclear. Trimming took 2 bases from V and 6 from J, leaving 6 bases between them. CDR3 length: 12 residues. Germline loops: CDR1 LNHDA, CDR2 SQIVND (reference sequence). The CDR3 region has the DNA TGTGCCAGTAGTATACTCGGGGATACGCAGTATTTT. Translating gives CASSILGDTQYF.

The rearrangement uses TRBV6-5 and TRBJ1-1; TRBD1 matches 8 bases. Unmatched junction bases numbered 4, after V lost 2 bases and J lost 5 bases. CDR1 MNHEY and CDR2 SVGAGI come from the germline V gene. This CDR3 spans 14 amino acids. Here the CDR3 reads CASSYQGARTEAFF. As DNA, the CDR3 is TGTGCCAGCAGTTACCAGGGGGCGAGGACTGAAGCTTTCTTT.